The text below deals with one TCR beta chain. Between the trimmed V and J ends, which lost 4 bases and 11 bases, there was a span of 14 bases. CDR1 and CDR2 (germline): ENHRY, SYGVKD. CDR3 length equals 12 residues. The study enrolled healthy HIV-negative adults without recent acute infections or vaccinations as donors. Adult Caucasians living in Nashville, Tennessee made up all of the donors. This specimen belongs to a study of shared clonotypes between healthy human individuals. At deep level, the assay was performed. In the source study's methods: ImmunoSEQ only sent back junction sequences with no quality scores, so filtering was done differently. The assay was immunoSEQ multiplex PCR, and TCRdb's table has in-frame clones only and misses some. D and trimming were read from the DNA, whereas the V and J calls and clone size are those reported in that table. Here the sample spans fewer than 600,000 clones, about four fifths being singletons.

V and J are TRBV10-3 and TRBJ2-5; weak D call: TRBD2 (5 bases). This TCR derives from a woman aged 40 to 55 in good health. Some clones in this sample may be carry-over from other donors' samples. The source material was PBMCs. The CDR3 DNA follows: TGTGCCATCAGTGGTTGGCAGGAGGAGCAGTACTTC. It encodes CAISGWQEEQYF.